Shown below are 17 T cell receptor beta chains from a single sample sequenced in a study of OX40 agonist ivuxolimab in advanced cancers. The library was built by means of the immunoSEQ multiplex PCR assay. The immuneACCESS repertoire file appears here via TCRdb, limited to in-frame rearrangements. These files lack a portion of the clones; in checked studies, under half of the deficit traces to unresolved V genes, and the cause of the others is not known. Here the sample has fewer than 15,000 clones; more than 75% occur a single time. About 32% of the sample rests with the top ten. The sample was CD4+ or CD8+ T cells sorted from blood, taken in a trial of the OX40 agonist ivuxolimab. The receptors stem from an adult with an advanced solid tumor such as melanoma, head and neck, liver or kidney cancer.

This clone has more than one count but fewer than ten. The chain couples TRBV30 to TRBJ1-1; no reliable D call. This CDR3 has 9 residues. Germline V gives CDR1 GTSNPN, CDR2 SVGIG (reference sequence). V was shortened by 4 bases and J by 11 bases, with 8 bases between the two germline ends. This chain's CDR3 is CAWTPGAFF. The CDR3 bases are TGTGCCTGGACCCCCGGGGCTTTCTTT.

The chain couples TRBV27 to TRBJ2-1; 8 bases map to TRBD1. The CDR3 consists of 18 residues. V lost 1 base to trimming and J lost 3 bases; unmatched junction nucleotides: 11. The germline V gene has CDR1 MNHEY and CDR2 SMNVEV (reference sequence). CDR3 residues: CASSLFPTGTGYYNEQFF. In DNA, the CDR3 is TGTGCCAGCAGTTTATTCCCAACCGGGACAGGCTACTACAATGAGCAGTTCTTC.

In this sample, this clone turned up once. This rearrangement joins TRBV4-3 to TRBJ1-6; maybe TRBD1 (5 bases). The germline gives CDR1 LGHNA, CDR2 YSLEER. Trimming pared 0 bases from V and 8 bases from J, leaving 14 bases between. This CDR3 has 16 residues. The CDR3 sequence: CASSQDPGWGDSPLHF. The CDR3 DNA reads as TGCGCCAGCAGCCAAGATCCAGGGTGGGGGGATTCACCCCTCCACTTT.

This clone was seen a few times. The chain links TRBV7-9 to TRBJ1-2; 10 bases are shared with TRBD1. Per germline, CDR1 SEHNR and CDR2 FQNEAQ (reference sequence). The J segment lost 7 bases and the V segment lost 4 bases, leaving 12 bases of the junction unmatched. The CDR3 length is 16 residues. This CDR3 reads CASSYTTGGLVVGYTF. CDR3 nucleotides: TGTGCCAGCAGCTATACGACAGGGGGCCTGGTGGTTGGCTACACCTTC.

CDR3 sequence: CASSPREAPDGYTF. The CDR3 DNA follows: TGTGCCAGCAGCCCCCGCGAGGCCCCAGATGGCTACACCTTC. The J gene is TRBJ1-2, the V gene TRBV11-2, with D uncertain. The germline CDR1 and CDR2 sequences are SGHAT and FQNNGV. CDR3 length: 14 amino acids. Trimming left V 5 bases short and J 6 bases short, with 16 bases between.

The chain employs TRBV6-5 and TRBJ1-1; unclear D gene. Trimming stripped 5 bases from V and 4 bases from J, with 11 bases between. Germline CDR1 is MNHEY and CDR2 is SVGAGI. CDR3 length: 13 residues. The chain's CDR3 is CASSPLRGTEAFF. CDR3 in DNA: TGTGCCAGCAGTCCTCTACGAGGCACTGAAGCTTTCTTT.

The DNA for the CDR3 is TGTGCCTGGACGGCCGTAGGGGATGGCGAGCAGTACTTC. This gives the protein CAWTAVGDGEQYF. The V gene is TRBV30, the J gene TRBJ2-7, with D possibly matching TRBD1 (5 bases). This CDR3 has 13 amino acids. From germline, CDR1 is GTSNPN and CDR2 SVGIG (reference sequence). V dropped 4 bases and J dropped 6 bases, with 16 bases sitting between them.

This sequence joins TRBV27 and TRBJ2-7, with D possibly matching TRBD1 (5 bases). The CDR3 totals 14 residues. Trimming pared 9 bases from V and 5 bases from J, leaving 20 bases between. Germline lookup yields CDR1 MNHEY and CDR2 SMNVEV (reference sequence). CDR3 bases: TGTGCCAGTTCTCTCCAGGGTGGGCACCACGAGCAGTACTTC. Amino acid sequence: CASSLQGGHHEQYF.

This clone was seen many times. This sequence joins TRBV11-2 and TRBJ1-2; D is unresolved. Trimming stripped 1 base from V and 4 bases from J, with 10 bases between. CDR3 length equals 14 residues. The germline V gene has CDR1 SGHAT and CDR2 FQNNGV. For the CDR3, the DNA is TGTGCCAGCAGCTTAGGGGGAGGGCCCTATGGCTACACCTTC. This gives the protein CASSLGGGPYGYTF.

This chain connects TRBV7-8 to TRBJ1-2; D is ambiguous. From germline, CDR1 is SGHVS and CDR2 FQNEAQ. Trimming removed 4 bases at V and 8 bases at J, with 17 bases between. The CDR3 length is 14 residues. CDR3 region: CASSSFPRGDGYTF. CDR3 bases: TGTGCCAGCAGCTCCTTCCCCCGGGGAGACGGCTACACCTTC.

The chain links TRBV7-2 to TRBJ2-1; TRBD1 agrees at 7 bases. Unmatched junction bases numbered 10, after V lost 6 bases and J lost 2 bases. The CDR3 totals 16 residues. Germline values: CDR1 SGHTA, CDR2 FQGNSA. CDR3 nucleotides: TGTGCCAGCAGTCCAGATGGGACAGCCCCCTACAATGAGCAGTTCTTC. Protein product: CASSPDGTAPYNEQFF.

The chain has TRBV2 and TRBJ1-1; 7 bases map to TRBD1. With V trimmed by 7 bases and J by 1 base, 12 bases remained unmatched. The CDR3 consists of 16 residues. The germline CDR1 and CDR2 sequences are SNHLY and FYNNEI. The CDR3 DNA follows: TGTGCCAGCATGGACAGGACCTACGGAGGGAACACTGAAGCTTTCTTT. It specifies CASMDRTYGGNTEAFF.

This chain connects TRBV14 to TRBJ2-7; 7 positions match TRBD2. Germline V CDR1 and CDR2: SGHDN, FVKESK. This CDR3 comprises 13 residues. V shed 6 bases and J 2 bases; nucleotides not matched to a gene: 4. The CDR3 loop is CASRPTSTYEQYF. The CDR3 region has the DNA TGTGCCAGCAGGCCGACTAGCACCTACGAGCAGTACTTC.

The chain carries TRBV9 and TRBJ2-2; perhaps TRBD1 as D (5 bases). CDR1 SGDLS and CDR2 YYNGEE come from the germline V gene. The CDR3 covers 12 residues. V dropped 3 bases and J dropped 5 bases, with 5 bases sitting between them. For the CDR3, the DNA is TGTGCCAGCAGCGAGGGGACCGGGGAGCTGTTTTTT. As protein: CASSEGTGELFF.

CDR3 region: CASTDPLISPRLAGPYEQYF. CDR3 bases: TGTGCCAGCACTGACCCCCTAATCAGTCCCCGTCTAGCGGGGCCCTACGAGCAGTACTTC. The rearrangement links TRBV2 to TRBJ2-7; TRBD2 matches 9 bases. Germline V gene data show CDR1 as SNHLY and CDR2 as FYNNEI. The CDR3 extends over 20 amino acids. V lost 7 bases and J lost 2; bases outside the gene matches: 24.

V gene TRBV27 combines with J gene TRBJ1-1, with D unclear. The CDR3 covers 11 residues. Trimming removed 6 bases at V and 4 bases at J, with 6 bases between. The germline V gene encodes CDR1 MNHEY and CDR2 SMNVEV (reference sequence). CDR3 protein: CASSRGTEAFF. The CDR3 region has the DNA TGTGCCAGCAGCCGTGGCACTGAAGCTTTCTTT.

The chain has TRBV5-6 and TRBJ2-3; a weak D match, TRBD2 (5 bases). The CDR3 contains 13 residues. Germline V gives CDR1 SGHDT, CDR2 YYEEEE. V was trimmed by 5 bases and J by 6 bases, leaving 13 bases between them. In DNA form, the CDR3 reads TGTGCCAGCAGTTTAGGGAGAACTGATACGCAGTATTTT. It specifies CASSLGRTDTQYF.